The T cell receptor (beta chain) described here comes from a study of cytomegalovirus exposure and HLA in healthy donors. Study results and limitations: Judged likely to be a sequencing artifact was a cluster of highly shared sequence variants. Cytomegalovirus association was listed for about 150 TCR beta chains.

Regarding this clone: Its target is not known.

The primer mix had 60 Vbeta and 13 Jbeta primers. Generated by immunoSEQ multiplex PCR, the TCRdb table keeps only in-frame clones and is missing some. The sample records over 100,000 clones, roughly 70% being singletons. The CDR3 has 12 residues. Germline CDR1 is MNHNS and CDR2 is SASEGT. The ends lost 7 bases at V and 7 bases at J; junction bases unmatched: 7. J is TRBJ2-7 and V is TRBV6-1; 7 positions agree with TRBD2. The sequenced material came from PBMCs. This clonotype was obtained from a man aged 45 to 65 in good health and CMV-seropositive. The CDR3 spells CASTGPGREQYF. CDR3 bases: TGTGCCAGCACCGGACCCGGGAGGGAGCAGTACTTC.